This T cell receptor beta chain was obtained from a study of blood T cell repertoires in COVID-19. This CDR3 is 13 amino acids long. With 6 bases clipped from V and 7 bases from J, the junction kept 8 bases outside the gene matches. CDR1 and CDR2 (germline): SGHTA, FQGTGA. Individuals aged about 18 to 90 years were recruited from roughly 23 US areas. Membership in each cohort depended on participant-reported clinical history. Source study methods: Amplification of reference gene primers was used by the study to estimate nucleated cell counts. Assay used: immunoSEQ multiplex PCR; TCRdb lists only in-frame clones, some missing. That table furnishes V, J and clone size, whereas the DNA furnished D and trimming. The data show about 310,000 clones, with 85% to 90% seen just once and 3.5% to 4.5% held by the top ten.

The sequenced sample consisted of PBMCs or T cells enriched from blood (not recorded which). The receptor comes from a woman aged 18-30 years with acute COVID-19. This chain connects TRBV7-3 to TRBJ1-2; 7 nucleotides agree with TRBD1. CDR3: CASSLEGAIGYTF. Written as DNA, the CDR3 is TGTGCCAGCAGTTTAGAGGGGGCTATTGGCTACACCTTC. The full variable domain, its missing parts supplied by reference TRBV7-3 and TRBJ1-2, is GAGVSQTPSNKVTEKGKYVELRCDPISGHTALYWYRQSLGQGPEFLIYFQGTGAADDSGLPNDRFFAVRPEGSVSTLKIQRTERGDSAVYLCASSLEGAIGYTFGSGTRLTVV.